This T cell receptor beta chain comes out of a study of early T cells in non-severe SARS-CoV-2 infection. Study background: The input, bulk RNA from unsorted whole blood, was sequenced, and chains were unpaired.

This CDR3 has 15 amino acids. The V segment lost 4 bases and the J segment 5 bases; nucleotides outside the gene matches: 8. Germline V gene data show CDR1 as LNHDA and CDR2 as SQIVND (reference sequence). Whole-study results and caveats: The study's VDJdb matching favored anti-spike CD8 responses and missed private and CD4 specificities.

Concerning this clonotype itself: Its antigen remains unknown.

The library protocol tagged individual cDNA molecules with unique molecular identifiers. In TCRdb, the 5' RACE reads were re-called with MiXCR into one record per CDR3 protein. The sample includes 70,000 to 95,000 distinct CDR3 sequences, about a sixth seen only once; the top ten take about 3%. The sequence was collected from an adult who was a healthcare worker with PCR-confirmed SARS-CoV-2 infection or an uninfected control (not recorded which). The chain recombines TRBV19 with TRBJ2-4; TRBD1 agrees at 7 bases. Material for sequencing was whole blood. CDR3 residues: CASSTITGVQNIQYF. In nucleotides, the CDR3 is TGTGCCAGTAGTACGATTACAGGGGTCCAAAACATTCAGTACTTC.